Following are 3 T cell receptor beta chains from one sample sequenced in a study of T cell responses to AZD1222 COVID-19 vaccine. Sequencing used immunoSEQ multiplex PCR; TCRdb keeps in-frame clones, though not all of them. The repertoire consists of around 70,000 clones, with about three quarters occurring once and the leading ten covering 12%. The input for sequencing was peripheral blood, taken on day 0 of AZD1222 vaccination. Every receptor here comes from an adult in good health.

CDR3 sequence reads: CASSFGREQPQHF. CDR3 nucleotides: TGTGCCAGCAGTTTCGGCAGGGAACAGCCCCAGCATTTT. This chain links TRBV12-3 or TRBV12-4 with TRBJ1-5, with D tentatively TRBD1 (5 bases). Trimming cost V 3 bases and J 7 bases, with 10 bases left between them. The CDR3 runs to 13 residues.

V is TRBV2 and J is TRBJ1-4; D is possibly TRBD1 (5 bases). This CDR3 is built from 14 residues. From germline, CDR1 is SNHLY and CDR2 FYNNEI. Trimming cost V 6 bases and J 8 bases, with 16 bases left between them. The CDR3 loop is CASSPQGVWEKLFF. In DNA, the CDR3 is TGTGCCAGCAGCCCTCAGGGTGTTTGGGAAAAACTGTTTTTT.

V gene TRBV28 combines with J gene TRBJ2-2, with a weak D call TRBD2 (5 bases). The CDR3 consists of 15 residues. The V gene lost 2 bases and the J gene lost 3 bases, with 10 bases spanning the gap. Germline-derived CDR1 and CDR2 are MDHEN and SYDVKM. The CDR3 sequence is CASSLIEGYTGELFF. The CDR3 nucleotides read TGTGCCAGCAGTTTAATAGAGGGTTACACCGGGGAGCTGTTTTTT.